Listed here is a single T cell receptor beta chain. No antigen is known for it. These data originate in a study of shared clonotypes between healthy human individuals. The germline gives CDR1 LNHNV, CDR2 YYDKDF (reference sequence). The trim removed 0 bases at V and 8 bases at J, leaving 8 bases unmatched. There are 16 residues in the CDR3. Genomic DNA belonging to each subset was distributed in equal measure over several immunoSEQ plates. TCRdb's table, derived via immunoSEQ multiplex PCR, lists solely in-frame clones and lacks some. Among approximately 470,000 clones listed, around 73% were seen once. Those who donated were healthy HIV-negative adults, with no recent acute infections or vaccinations reported. The study drew all its donors from Caucasian adults living in Nashville, Tennessee. Findings and caveats of the study: There were few donors, and this limited the genetic and exposure-history diversity represented.

The TCR was taken from a woman aged 40 to 50 in good health. Some clones in this sample may be carry-over from other donors' samples. The specimen sequenced was PBMCs. This chain connects TRBV15 to TRBJ1-4; TRBD1 matches 8 bases. CDR3 loop: CATSRDTAGGVEKLFF. The CDR3 coding sequence is TGTGCCACCAGCAGAGATACGGCAGGGGGCGTAGAAAAACTGTTTTTT.